The clone carrying this TCR beta chain was recorded at least ten times. The sample is drawn from a study of early T cells in non-severe SARS-CoV-2 infection. Germline lookup yields CDR1 MNHNS and CDR2 SASEGT. Unmatched junction bases numbered 7, after V lost 3 bases and J lost 0 bases. The CDR3 is 18 amino acids. Each CDR3 protein gets one entry after TCRdb re-called the 5' RACE reads with MiXCR. Here the sample spans around 80,000 distinct CDR3 sequences, 10% being singletons. V usage is TRBV6-1 and J usage is TRBJ2-6, with 8 bases lining up with TRBD1. This clonotype was sampled from an adult who was a healthcare worker with PCR-confirmed SARS-CoV-2 infection or an uninfected control (not recorded which). Sample: whole blood, taken at baseline. This CDR3 reads CASSERDRFLSGANVLTF. In DNA, the CDR3 is TGTGCCAGCAGTGAGCGGGACAGGTTCCTCTCTGGGGCCAACGTCCTGACTTTC.